The subject of this entry is one T cell receptor beta chain. Its antigen is not identified. TCRdb itself ran the 5' RACE reads through MiXCR, one entry per CDR3 protein. The table lists around 430,000 distinct CDR3 sequences, more than 15% of them singletons. These data are taken from a study of T-cell memory formation after mild COVID-19. The study, taken as a whole, reports: CD4+ contracting clones were mainly CM and EM; CD8+ ones, EMRA.

The length of the CDR3 is 15 residues. CDR1 SGHDT and CDR2 YYEEEE come from the germline V gene. Deletions cut 4 bases from V and 4 bases from J, with 18 bases between. What was sequenced was PBMCs or a T cell subset sorted from them (not recorded which). This rearrangement joins TRBV5-6 to TRBJ2-7; D possibly matches TRBD1 or TRBD2 (5 bases each). The clonotype originates from a man younger than 35 who had mild COVID-19 (a few samples of this study predate the infection). Cell type and time point are not known. CDR3: CASSVGGGWSYEQYV. The DNA for the CDR3 is TGTGCCAGCAGCGTTGGTGGGGGTTGGTCGTACGAGCAGTACGTC.